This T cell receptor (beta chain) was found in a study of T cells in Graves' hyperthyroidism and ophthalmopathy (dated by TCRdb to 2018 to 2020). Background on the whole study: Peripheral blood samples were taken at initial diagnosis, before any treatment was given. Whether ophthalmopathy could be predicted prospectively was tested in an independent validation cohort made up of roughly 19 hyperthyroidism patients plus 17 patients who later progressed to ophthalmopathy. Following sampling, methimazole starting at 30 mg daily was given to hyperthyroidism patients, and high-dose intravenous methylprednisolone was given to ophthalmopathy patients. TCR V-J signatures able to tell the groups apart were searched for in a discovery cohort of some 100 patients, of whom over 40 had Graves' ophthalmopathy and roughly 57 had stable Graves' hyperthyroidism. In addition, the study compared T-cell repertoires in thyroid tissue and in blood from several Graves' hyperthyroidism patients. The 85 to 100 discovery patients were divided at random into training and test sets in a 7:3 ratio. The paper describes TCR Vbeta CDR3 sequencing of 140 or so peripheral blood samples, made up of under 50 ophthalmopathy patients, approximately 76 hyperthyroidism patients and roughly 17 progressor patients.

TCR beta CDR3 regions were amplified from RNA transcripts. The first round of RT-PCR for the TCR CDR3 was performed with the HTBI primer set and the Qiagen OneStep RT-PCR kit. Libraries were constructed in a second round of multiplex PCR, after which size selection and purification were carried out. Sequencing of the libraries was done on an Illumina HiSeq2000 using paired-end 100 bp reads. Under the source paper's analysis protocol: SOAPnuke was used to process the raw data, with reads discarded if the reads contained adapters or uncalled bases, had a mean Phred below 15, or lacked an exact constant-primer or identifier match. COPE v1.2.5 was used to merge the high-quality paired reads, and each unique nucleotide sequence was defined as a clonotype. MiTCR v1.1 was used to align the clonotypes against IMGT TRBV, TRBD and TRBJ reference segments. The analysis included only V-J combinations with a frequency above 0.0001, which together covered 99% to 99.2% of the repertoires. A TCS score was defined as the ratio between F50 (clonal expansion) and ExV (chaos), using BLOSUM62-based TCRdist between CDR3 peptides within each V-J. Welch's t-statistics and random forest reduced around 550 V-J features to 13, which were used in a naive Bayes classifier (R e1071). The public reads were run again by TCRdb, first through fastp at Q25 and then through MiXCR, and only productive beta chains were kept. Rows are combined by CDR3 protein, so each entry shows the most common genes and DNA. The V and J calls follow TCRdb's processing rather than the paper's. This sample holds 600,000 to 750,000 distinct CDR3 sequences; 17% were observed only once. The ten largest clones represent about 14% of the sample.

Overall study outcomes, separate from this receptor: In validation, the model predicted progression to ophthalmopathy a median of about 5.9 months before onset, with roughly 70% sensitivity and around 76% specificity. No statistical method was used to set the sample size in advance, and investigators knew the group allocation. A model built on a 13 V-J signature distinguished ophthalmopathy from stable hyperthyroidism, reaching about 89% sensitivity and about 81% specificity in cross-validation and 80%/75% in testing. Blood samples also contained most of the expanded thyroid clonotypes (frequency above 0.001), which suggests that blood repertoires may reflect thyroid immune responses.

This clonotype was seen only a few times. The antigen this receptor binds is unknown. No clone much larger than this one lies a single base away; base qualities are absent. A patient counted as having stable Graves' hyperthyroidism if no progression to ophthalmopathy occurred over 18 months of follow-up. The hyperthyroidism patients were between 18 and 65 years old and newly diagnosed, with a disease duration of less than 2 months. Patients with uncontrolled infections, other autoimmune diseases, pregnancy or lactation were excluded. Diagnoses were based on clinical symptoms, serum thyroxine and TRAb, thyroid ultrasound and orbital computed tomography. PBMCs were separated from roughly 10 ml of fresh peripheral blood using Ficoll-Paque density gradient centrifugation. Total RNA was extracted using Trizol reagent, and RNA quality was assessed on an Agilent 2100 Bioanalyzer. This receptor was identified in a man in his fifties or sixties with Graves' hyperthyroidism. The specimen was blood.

The CDR3 amino acid sequence is: CASSRDTSTDTQYF. At the DNA level, the sequence is TGTGCCAGCAGTCGGGACACTAGCACAGATACGCAGTATTTT. This receptor chain uses TRBV28 and TRBJ2-3; TRBD1 is perhaps the D gene, given 6 matching bases. For CDR1 and CDR2, the germline V gene lists MDHEN and SYDVKM. V drops 5 bases and J drops 0 bases, leaving 9 bases in between. The CDR3 measures 14 amino acids from cysteine to phenylalanine. CDR3 DNA only is kept here, 42 bases in frame from base 1.